Following are 26 T cell receptor beta chains from one sample sequenced in a study of a mutant IDH1 vaccine in newly diagnosed glioma. The time point is: week 47, end of study. Every vaccination contained 300 ug of the mutant IDH1 20-mer peptide and was paired with topical imiquimod. TCRdb keeps only in-frame clones here, not all; method: immunoSEQ multiplex PCR. The sample lists about 56,000 clones, approximately 71% occurring once. The antigens these receptors bind are not known. This sample comprised PBMCs, obtained from a glioma patient whose treatment included an IDH1 peptide vaccine. The receptors here all came from a man aged 50 to 59 with glioma.

The chain uses TRBV27 and TRBJ1-5; tentative D call: TRBD1 (6 bases). With 4 bases removed from V and 5 bases from J, the gap between germline ends came to 15 bases. There are 15 residues in the CDR3. Germline CDR1 and CDR2: MNHEY and SMNVEV (reference sequence). CDR3 DNA: TGTGCCAGCAGTTCCCTCGACAGGATTCATCAGCCCCAGCATTTT. Translation gives CASSSLDRIHQPQHF.

The chain combines TRBV18 with TRBJ1-1; the match to TRBD1 covers 7 bases. Germline CDR1 reads KGHSH; CDR2 reads LQKENI. The CDR3 length is 14 residues. V shed 4 bases, J shed 1 base, and the junction held 3 bases outside the gene matches. In nucleotides, the CDR3 is TGTGCCAGCTCACAGGGGGCGGGGAACACTGAAGCTTTCTTT. This encodes CASSQGAGNTEAFF.

This chain joins TRBV27 and TRBJ2-4; D is possibly TRBD1 (5 bases). The CDR3 is 14 amino acids. Germline V gives CDR1 MNHEY, CDR2 SMNVEV (reference sequence). V lost 0 bases to trimming and J lost 8 bases, with 11 bases between them. CDR3 DNA sequence: TGTGCCAGCAGTTTATCGGCCCCAGGGTACATTCAGTACTTC. Protein sequence: CASSLSAPGYIQYF.

The CDR3 loop reads CASSRSSGNTIYF. CDR3 nucleotide sequence: TGTGCCAGCAGCCGGAGCTCTGGAAACACCATATATTTT. The rearrangement uses TRBV6-5 and TRBJ1-3; D unclear. This CDR3 contains 13 residues. V was trimmed by 6 bases and J by 0 bases, leaving 6 bases between them. Germline V CDR1 and CDR2: MNHEY, SVGAGI.

A few counts support this clone. The genes are TRBV14 and TRBJ1-2; D remains ambiguous. Deletions cut 1 base from V and 0 bases from J, with 12 bases between. Germline V lookup: CDR1 SGHDN, CDR2 FVKESK. This CDR3 contains 16 residues. The CDR3 bases are TGTGCCAGCAGCCAAGGGAGGAAGCGGACTAACTATGGCTACACCTTC. Translating it yields CASSQGRKRTNYGYTF. The full variable domain, rest sourced from reference TRBV14 and TRBJ1-2, is EAGVTQFPSHSVIEKGQTVTLRCDPISGHDNLYWYRRVMGKEIKFLLHFVKESKQDESGMPNNRFLAERTGGTYSTLKVQPAELEDSGVYFCASSQGRKRTNYGYTFGSGTRLTVV.

The gene calls are TRBV5-1 and TRBJ2-1, with TRBD1 matching 8 bases. The CDR3 has 19 residues. Germline assignment: CDR1 SGHRS and CDR2 YFSETQ. Trimming removed 2 bases from V and 0 bases from J; junction bases left unmatched: 13. The CDR3 spells CASSLGTGGSMSSYNEQFF. CDR3 sequence (DNA): TGCGCCAGCAGCTTAGGAACAGGGGGATCTATGAGCTCCTACAATGAGCAGTTCTTC.

The V and J genes are TRBV29-1 and TRBJ2-5, with a weak D call TRBD1 (5 bases). CDR3 length equals 11 residues. Deletions cut 7 bases from V and 5 bases from J, with 11 bases between. In germline, CDR1 is SQVTM, CDR2 ANQGSEA. CDR3 region: CSGGSRETQYF. CDR3 DNA sequence: TGCAGCGGGGGCTCCCGGGAGACCCAGTACTTC. Using reference TRBV29-1 and TRBJ2-5 for the parts outside the CDR3, the full variable domain is SAVISQKPSRDICQRGTSLTIQCQVDSQVTMMFWYRQQPGQSLTLIATANQGSEATYESGFVIDKFPISRPNLTFSTLTVSNMSPEDSSIYLCSGGSRETQYFGPGTRLLVL.

This clone has only a few counts. The chain employs TRBV4-1 and TRBJ1-1, with D possibly matching TRBD1 (5 bases). V lost 0 bases and J lost 6, with 8 bases in between. Germline loops: CDR1 MGHRA, CDR2 YSYEKL. There are 13 residues in the CDR3. In DNA form, the CDR3 reads TGCGCCAGCAGCCAAGACAGGGACTCTGAAGCTTTCTTT. It translates to CASSQDRDSEAFF.

This clone was counted a few times. CDR3 residues: CASSGQGAYQPQHF. As DNA, the CDR3 is TGTGCCAGCAGCGGACAGGGGGCATATCAGCCCCAGCATTTT. The chain carries TRBV6-1 and TRBJ1-5, with 11 bases matching TRBD1. Germline trimming cut 6 bases from V and 5 bases from J; bases unmatched to any gene: 3. The CDR3 loop spans 14 amino acids. Looked up from germline, CDR1 is MNHNS and CDR2 is SASEGT.

This chain joins TRBV4-1 and TRBJ2-7; a possible D gene is TRBD1 (5 bases). V dropped 4 bases and J dropped 3 bases, with 16 bases sitting between them. CDR3 length: 15 amino acids. Germline-derived CDR1 and CDR2 are MGHRA and YSYEKL. The CDR3 reads CASSPLVGPSYEQYF. The CDR3 DNA reads TGCGCCAGCAGCCCCCTGGTGGGGCCTAGCTACGAGCAGTACTTC.

This chain joins TRBV5-4 and TRBJ2-7; 11 bases map to TRBD1. CDR3 length: 15 residues. CDR1 is SGHNT and CDR2 is YYREEE in the germline V gene (reference sequence). The V gene end was trimmed by 4 bases and the J gene end by 6 bases; junction bases not matched to a gene: 9. The CDR3 coding sequence is TGTGCCAGCAGCCCGCCGGGACAGGGGGTGAGCGAGCAGTACTTC. Its translation: CASSPPGQGVSEQYF.

This clone has more than one count but fewer than ten. The chain is built from TRBV6-1 and TRBJ2-2; D may be TRBD1 or TRBD2 (5 bases each). Germline V CDR1 and CDR2: MNHNS, SASEGT. V lost 2 bases to trimming and J lost 1 base, with 14 bases between them. CDR3 length equals 17 residues. CDR3 DNA sequence: TGTGCCAGCAGTGAATCTATCGGGGCAGAGAACACCGGGGAGCTGTTTTTT. Translated, it gives CASSESIGAENTGELFF.

The chain has TRBV4-3 and TRBJ2-1, with 7 positions matching TRBD1. V shed 1 base, J shed 3 bases, and the junction held 6 bases outside the gene matches. Germline CDR1 reads LGHNA; CDR2 reads YSLEER. The CDR3 contains 16 residues. The CDR3 loop reads CASSQGHRGFYNEQFF. CDR3 DNA sequence: TGCGCCAGCAGCCAAGGCCACAGGGGTTTCTACAATGAGCAGTTCTTC.

The chain employs TRBV4-3 and TRBJ1-2; no firm D call. Germline-derived CDR1 and CDR2 are LGHNA and YSLEER. The CDR3 is 16 amino acids. V shed 0 bases and J shed 6 bases, with 17 bases lying between them. In nucleotides, the CDR3 is TGCGCCAGCAGCCAAGATCTGACCGCTAGAACTAATGGCTACACCTTC. Its protein is CASSQDLTARTNGYTF.

This chain uses TRBV7-2 with TRBJ1-6; D call uncertain. This CDR3 has 14 residues. Trimming stripped 8 bases from V and 2 bases from J, with 10 bases between. Germline V gene data show CDR1 as SGHTA and CDR2 as FQGNSA. The CDR3 protein is CASRSWPYNSPLHF. The CDR3 coding sequence is TGTGCCAGCCGCTCGTGGCCCTATAATTCACCCCTCCACTTT.

The CDR3 here is CASRGDTLTQYF. CDR3 in DNA: TGTGCCAGCAGAGGGGACACCCTTACGCAGTATTTT. The chain employs TRBV7-6 and TRBJ2-3, with D possibly being TRBD1 (6 bases). The CDR3 loop spans 12 amino acids. Germline CDR1 SGHVS, CDR2 FNYEAQ. V lost 6 bases to trimming and J lost 8 bases, with 12 bases between them.

This clone came up a few times. The V call is TRBV6-4, the J call TRBJ1-5; perhaps TRBD1 as D (5 bases). Germline CDR1 and CDR2: MRHNA and SNTAGT. The germline V and J ends were trimmed by 4 bases and 9 bases, with 13 bases remaining between them. The CDR3 is 13 residues long. For the CDR3, the DNA is TGTGCCAGCAGTGCCCAGGACAAGGGGCCCCAGCATTTT. It translates to CASSAQDKGPQHF.

The chain employs TRBV7-9 and TRBJ2-5; 8 bases align to TRBD1. The CDR3 length is 16 residues. The germline CDR1 and CDR2 sequences are SEHNR and FQNEAQ (reference sequence). Losses at the gene ends were 4 bases for V and 2 bases for J; bases not matched to a gene: 9. The CDR3 DNA sequence: TGTGCCAGCAGCTCCTCATCCGGGACAGGACAAGAGACCCAGTACTTC. It translates to CASSSSSGTGQETQYF.

In its sample, this clone was seen once. The chain links TRBV11-3 to TRBJ2-3, with 9 nucleotides matching TRBD2. From germline, CDR1 is SGHNT and CDR2 YENEEA. V trimming: 5 bases; J trimming: 4 bases; junction bases outside the gene matches: 7. This CDR3 contains 15 residues. CDR3 sequence reads: CASSQRGAVADTQYF. The CDR3 DNA reads as TGTGCCAGCAGCCAGCGGGGGGCCGTCGCAGATACGCAGTATTTT.

The chain uses TRBV19 and TRBJ2-7, with a possible D match to TRBD2 (5 bases). Germline assignment: CDR1 LNHDA and CDR2 SQIVND (reference sequence). The V and J ends lost 1 base and 3 bases respectively, with 7 bases between them. The CDR3 covers 13 residues. CDR3 nucleotides: TGTGCCAGTAGTATAGCGGGGAACTACGAGCAGTACTTC. This sequence encodes CASSIAGNYEQYF.

The V and J genes are TRBV6-1 and TRBJ1-6, with 9 positions matching TRBD1. CDR1 is MNHNS, CDR2 SASEGT, per germline. The CDR3 has 15 amino acids. J lost 9 bases, V lost 6 bases, and 9 bases had no gene match. The CDR3 reads CASRPEQGAGSPLHF. The DNA of the CDR3 is TGTGCCAGCAGGCCGGAACAGGGGGCTGGTTCACCCCTCCACTTT.

V is TRBV5-1 and J is TRBJ2-1, with no clear D. Trimming took 0 bases from V and 8 from J, leaving 12 bases between them. Germline lookup yields CDR1 SGHRS and CDR2 YFSETQ. This CDR3 comprises 14 residues. The CDR3 is CASSLDQLGHEQFF. The CDR3 nucleotides read TGCGCCAGCAGCTTGGACCAGTTGGGCCATGAGCAGTTCTTC.

The rearrangement joins TRBV7-8 to TRBJ1-2; tentative D call: TRBD1 (5 bases). The CDR3 contains 13 residues. V lost 5 bases to trimming and J lost 2 bases, with 9 bases between them. CDR1 and CDR2 from the germline V gene are SGHVS and FQNEAQ. CDR3 sequence (DNA): TGTGCCAGCAGCCATGACAGAAACTATGGCTACACCTTC. It is translated as CASSHDRNYGYTF.

The CDR3 spells CASRTWDEQYF. The CDR3 coding sequence is TGCGCCAGCAGGACCTGGGACGAGCAGTACTTC. V is TRBV10-2 and J is TRBJ2-7; D not resolved. Germline V gene data show CDR1 as WSHSY and CDR2 as SAAADI. This CDR3 comprises 11 residues. V shed 6 bases and J shed 5 bases, with 8 bases lying between them.

This chain uses TRBV27 with TRBJ2-7, with TRBD1 matching 7 bases. Germline-derived CDR1 and CDR2 are MNHEY and SMNVEV (reference sequence). V lost 3 bases and J lost 9; bases outside the gene matches: 5. The CDR3 sequence is 12 residues long. CDR3 nucleotide sequence: TGTGCCAGCAGTTTCACAGGGGAAGGGCAGTACTTC. Its protein is CASSFTGEGQYF.

The V gene is TRBV6-5, the J gene TRBJ2-7, with a weak D call TRBD2 (7 bases). This CDR3 region has 15 residues. The germline gives CDR1 MNHEY, CDR2 SVGAGI. V lost 6 bases to trimming and J lost 0 bases, with 15 bases between them. The CDR3 sequence: CASSLEGGLSYEQYF. The CDR3 DNA follows: TGTGCCAGCAGCCTAGAGGGGGGGCTCTCCTACGAGCAGTACTTC.